The 3 T cell receptor beta chains reported below all come from one sample, sequenced in a study of cytomegalovirus exposure and HLA in healthy donors. A multiplex PCR was run with 60 Vbeta primers and 13 Jbeta primers. Data came from immunoSEQ multiplex PCR; TCRdb stores just in-frame clones and leaves some out. The sample lists under 150,000 clones; about 80% were seen once. The sample taken for sequencing was PBMCs. All receptors come from a man aged 18-30 years in good health and CMV-seronegative.

The J gene is TRBJ2-3, the V gene TRBV7-2; maybe TRBD1 (5 bases). CDR1 SGHTA and CDR2 FQGNSA come from the germline V gene. Trimming shortened V by 5 bases and J by 6 bases, and 9 bases separated the two germline ends. The CDR3 extends over 12 amino acids. The CDR3 protein is CASSRRVDTQYF. The CDR3 bases are TGTGCCAGCAGCCGCAGGGTTGATACGCAGTATTTT. Together with reference TRBV7-2 and TRBJ2-3, the CDR3 gives the full variable domain: GAGVSQSPSNKVTEKGKDVELRCDPISGHTALYWYRQSLGQGLEFLIYFQGNSAPDKSGLPSDRFSAERTGGSVSTLTIQRTQQEDSAVYLCASSRRVDTQYFGPGTRLTVL.

This clone came up a few times. V gene TRBV11-3 combines with J gene TRBJ2-3; 9 positions agree with TRBD1. Germline V gene sequence: CDR1 SGHNT, CDR2 YENEEA. V dropped 5 bases and J dropped 2; count of bases not matched to a gene: 5. The CDR3 totals 15 residues. The CDR3 region has the DNA TGTGCCAGCAGCCGAGGACAGGGGTACACAGATACGCAGTATTTT. This encodes CASSRGQGYTDTQYF.

The V gene is TRBV9, the J gene TRBJ2-3; 7 positions match TRBD1. CDR1 and CDR2 from the germline V gene are SGDLS and YYNGEE. This CDR3 contains 15 residues. V trimming: 3 bases; J trimming: 4 bases; junction bases outside the gene matches: 8. The CDR3 loop reads CASSGRTGWADTQYF. In nucleotides, the CDR3 is TGTGCCAGCAGCGGAAGGACAGGATGGGCAGATACGCAGTATTTT.